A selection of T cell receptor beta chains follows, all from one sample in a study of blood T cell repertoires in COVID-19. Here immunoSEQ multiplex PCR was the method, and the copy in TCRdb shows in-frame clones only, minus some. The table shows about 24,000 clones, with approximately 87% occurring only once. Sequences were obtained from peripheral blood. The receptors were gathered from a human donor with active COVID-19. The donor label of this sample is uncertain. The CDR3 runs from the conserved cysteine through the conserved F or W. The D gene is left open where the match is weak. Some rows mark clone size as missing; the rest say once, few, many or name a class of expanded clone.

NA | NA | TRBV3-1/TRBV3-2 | CASSPTGTFKNGYTF
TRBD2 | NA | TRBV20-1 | CSASSGGSYYEQYF
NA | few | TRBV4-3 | CASSQDHGQQETQYF
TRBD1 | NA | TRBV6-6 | CASSYGPGTGGEQYF
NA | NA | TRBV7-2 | CASSLDPAYEQYF
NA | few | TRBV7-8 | CASSLDGGATYEQYF
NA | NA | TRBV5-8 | CASSFRGRVDTIYF
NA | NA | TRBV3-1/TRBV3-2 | CASSFDRTEAFF
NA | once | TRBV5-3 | CARSLKGFTDTQYF
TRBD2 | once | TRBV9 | CASSLLADTDTQYF
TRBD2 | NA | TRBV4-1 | CASSPGLAGEGEQFF
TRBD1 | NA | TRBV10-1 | CASSEYRGGTEAFF
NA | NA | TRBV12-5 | CASGPRGGARERNQPQHF
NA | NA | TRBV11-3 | CASSPRTGLPGELFF
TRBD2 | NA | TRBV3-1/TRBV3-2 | CASSPGTSGPRGEQFF
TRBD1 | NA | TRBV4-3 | CASSRSATGDQPQHF
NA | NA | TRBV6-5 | CASKRKRVQETQYF
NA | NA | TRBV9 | CASSVGHSLILNEQFF
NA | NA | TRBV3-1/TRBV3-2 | CASSQASGGTEAFF
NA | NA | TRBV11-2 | CASSLVPGDTEWGEKLFF
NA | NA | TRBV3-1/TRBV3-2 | CASTRMNTEAFF
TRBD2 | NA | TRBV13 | CASSLDGGALYNEQFF
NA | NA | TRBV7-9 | CASSLDTNYGYTF
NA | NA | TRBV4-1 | CASSQDPWQEQYF
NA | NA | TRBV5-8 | CASSFWGGPYNEQFF
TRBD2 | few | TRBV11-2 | CASSPGSGGEQYF
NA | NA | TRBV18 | CASSRSQGREQYF
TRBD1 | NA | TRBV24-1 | CATSDAGTGKGQFF
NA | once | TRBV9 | CASSLTGYGTDTQYF
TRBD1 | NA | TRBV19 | CASSQGAGDTQYF
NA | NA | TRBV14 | CASSRTELANYGYTF
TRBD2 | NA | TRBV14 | CASSQVSGGNQETQYF
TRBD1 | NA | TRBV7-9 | CASSLPRGQGTSDEQYF
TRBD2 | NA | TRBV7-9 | CASSRLARAAGTSGDEQFF
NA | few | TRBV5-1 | CASSPGLNTGELFF
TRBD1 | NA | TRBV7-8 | CASSSRTGGGYNSPLHF
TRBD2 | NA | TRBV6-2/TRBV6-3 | CASSRGGVVLDTQYF
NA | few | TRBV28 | CASNPAERSYEQYF
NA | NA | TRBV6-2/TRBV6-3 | CASSYSKEADTQYF
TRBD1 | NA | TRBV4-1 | CASSPGQGNYGYTF
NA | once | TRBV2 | CASSEVQGLGGYTF
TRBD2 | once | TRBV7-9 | CASRKGREASNNEQFF
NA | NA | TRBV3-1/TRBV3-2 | CASSQGLPETQYF
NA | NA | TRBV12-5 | CASGLTRTDSYNEQFF
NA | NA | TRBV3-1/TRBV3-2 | CASSQEVGGAPLHF
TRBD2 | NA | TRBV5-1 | CASSPGLAGGKDTQYF
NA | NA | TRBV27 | CASRGGFGSPLHF
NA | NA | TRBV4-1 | CASSQGQDGRTQYF
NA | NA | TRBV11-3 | CASSPLSGRVEQFF
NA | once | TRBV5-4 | CASSAVDTGELFF
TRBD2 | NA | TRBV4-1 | CASSPSGVAYNEQFF
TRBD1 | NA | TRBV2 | CASKLDRAQETQYF